What follows are 30 T cell receptor beta chains derived from one specimen sequenced in a study of T and B cells in COVID-19 patients. Each TRB amplification used about 220-500 ng of genomic DNA from blood. BIOMED2 TRB-A/B primer pools were used in multiplex TRB PCR. TCRdb passed the multiplex PCR reads through MiXCR, listing each CDR3 protein once. The sample contains thousands of distinct CDR3 sequences, under 30% of which appear only once. Sample: blood. The source is a human donor who had recovered from COVID-19.

The chain joins TRBV20-1 to TRBJ1-2; D remains unclear. Germline V gene data show CDR1 as DFQATT and CDR2 as SNEGSKA (reference sequence). Deletions cut 0 bases from V and 7 bases from J, with 18 bases between. CDR3 size: 15 residues. The CDR3, as DNA: TGCAGTGCTAGAGATGGAAGGGATTCGCCTACTGGCTACACCTTC. Translated: CSARDGRDSPTGYTF.

The chain links TRBV7-2 to TRBJ2-1; 12 bases align to TRBD2. The junction had 5 bases not matched to a gene; V was cut back by 1 base and J by 4 bases. CDR3 length: 17 residues. The germline V gene has CDR1 SGHTA and CDR2 FQGNSA. CDR3 in amino acids: CASSLVSSGGVYNEQFF. For the CDR3, the DNA is TGTGCCAGCAGCTTAGTATCTAGCGGGGGGGTATACAATGAGCAGTTCTTC.

The gene calls are TRBV7-2 and TRBJ2-2; unclear D gene. With 0 bases removed from V and 5 bases from J, the gap between germline ends came to 1 base. Germline V gives CDR1 SGHTA, CDR2 FQGNSA. The CDR3 covers 12 residues. The CDR3 loop reads CASSLATGELFF. CDR3 sequence (DNA): TGTGCCAGCAGCTTAGCGACCGGGGAGCTGTTTTTT.

As concerns this clonotype: An end of the junction does not agree with germline; a read error may underlie this. This chain links TRBV7-2 with TRBJ2-7, with 8 positions matching TRBD2. Germline CDR1 reads SGHTA; CDR2 reads FQGNSA. The CDR3 consists of 14 residues. CDR3 sequence: CASSSWTSSHEQYF. CDR3 DNA sequence: TGTGCCAGCAGCTCCTGGACTAGCTCCCACGAGCAGTACTTC.

Here the CDR3 DNA reads TGTGCCAGCAGCGCCTCGGGGAGGCAGCACACTGAAGCTTTCTTT. It codes for CASSASGRQHTEAFF. The J gene is TRBJ1-1, the V gene TRBV7-6; D uncertain. Trimming cost V 5 bases and J 3 bases, with 16 bases left between them. This CDR3 comprises 15 residues. Per the germline V gene, CDR1 is SGHVS and CDR2 is FNYEAQ.

This clonotype was found a few times. This chain connects TRBV12-3 or TRBV12-4 to TRBJ1-5, with D perhaps matching TRBD1 (5 bases). V lost 3 bases and J lost 2, with 14 bases in between. This CDR3 spans 16 amino acids. The CDR3 region has the DNA TGTGCCAGCAGTTTGGGGGACGCGATCGGCAATCAGCCCCAGCATTTT. It translates to CASSLGDAIGNQPQHF.

On this clonotype itself: A read error is possible here, since a much larger clone lies one base away. The V and J genes are TRBV7-6 and TRBJ2-2; D is tentatively TRBD1 or TRBD2 (5 bases each). This CDR3 has 16 amino acids. CDR1 is SGHVS and CDR2 is FNYEAQ in the germline V gene. Here the CDR3 DNA reads TGTGACAGCACCGGACTTCATACAGGGAACACCGGGGAGCTGTTTTTT. It yields the protein CDSTGLHTGNTGELFF.

As regards this clonotype: With a much larger clone just one base away, this may be a read error. The V and J genes are TRBV7-9 and TRBJ2-7, with D possibly matching TRBD2 (5 bases). V was clipped by 2 bases and J by 0 bases, with 11 bases between them. Germline V lookup: CDR1 SEHNR, CDR2 FQNEAQ (reference sequence). The CDR3 contains 15 residues. CDR3 region: CASSLYERTSYEQYF. The CDR3 bases are TGTGCCAGCAGCTTATACGAGCGGACCTCCTACGAGCAGTACTTC.

The V call is TRBV12-3 or TRBV12-4, the J call TRBJ1-1, with a tentative D call TRBD1 (5 bases). CDR3 length equals 14 residues. The germline V and J ends were trimmed by 3 bases and 5 bases, with 13 bases remaining between them. This CDR3 reads CASSLGGGVTEAFF. In DNA form, the CDR3 reads TGTGCCAGCAGTTTGGGTGGGGGAGTAACTGAAGCTTTCTTT.

CDR3 DNA: TGTGCCAGCAGCAAGGGACGAGATCAGCCCCAGCATTTT. Its protein is CASSKGRDQPQHF. The chain links TRBV13 to TRBJ1-5, with TRBD1 as a possible D gene (5 bases). Between the trimmed V and J ends, which lost 5 bases and 5 bases, there was a span of 10 bases. This CDR3 region has 13 residues. Germline V gives CDR1 PRHDT, CDR2 FYEKMQ (reference sequence).

This clonotype appeared many times. This rearrangement joins TRBV18 to TRBJ1-6, with 7 bases aligning to TRBD1. CDR1 and CDR2 from the germline V gene are KGHSH and LQKENI. With 3 bases clipped from V and 7 bases from J, the junction kept 12 bases outside the gene matches. This CDR3 has 17 amino acids. The CDR3 nucleotides are TGTGCCAGCTCACCCCTATCCGGGACAGAGTCAAATTCACCCCTCCACTTT. It translates to CASSPLSGTESNSPLHF. Using reference TRBV18 and TRBJ1-6 for the parts outside the CDR3, the full variable domain is NAGVMQNPRHLVRRRGQEARLRCSPMKGHSHVYWYRQLPEEGLKFMVYLQKENIIDESGMPKERFSAEFPKEGPSILRIQQVVRGDSAAYFCASSPLSGTESNSPLHFGNGTRLTVT.

This clonotype qualifies as medium-sized (0.01 to 0.1%). The chain employs TRBV18 and TRBJ2-7; 7 bases are a match to TRBD2. The CDR3 spans 14 residues. The junction had 5 bases not matched to a gene; V was cut back by 2 bases and J by 4 bases. Germline V gene sequence: CDR1 KGHSH, CDR2 LQKENI. The CDR3 region has the DNA TGTGCCAGCTCACCAAGGGACGGGGGGTACGAGCAGTACTTC. Residues: CASSPRDGGYEQYF.

The CDR3 DNA reads TGTGCCAGCTCCCGTTGGGAGCAGTTCTTC. Its protein product is CASSRWEQFF. The chain uses TRBV28 and TRBJ2-1, with D unresolved. The germline V gene has CDR1 MDHEN and CDR2 SYDVKM. This CDR3 contains 10 residues. V was clipped by 8 bases and J by 10 bases, with 9 bases between them.

This clonotype appeared many times. V usage is TRBV6-5 and J usage is TRBJ1-5; 10 bases agree with TRBD1. The germline gives CDR1 MNHEY, CDR2 SVGAGI. The CDR3 spans 18 residues. Trimming removed 5 bases from V and 2 bases from J; junction bases left unmatched: 12. CDR3 coding DNA: TGTGCCAGCAGTCCAACTGGGACAGGGGTTGTGGGCAATCAGCCCCAGCATTTT. It specifies CASSPTGTGVVGNQPQHF.

The chain joins TRBV28 to TRBJ2-1, with 8 bases lining up with TRBD2. Germline V gives CDR1 MDHEN, CDR2 SYDVKM. The ends lost 3 bases at V and 2 bases at J; junction bases unmatched: 6. The CDR3 has 16 amino acids. The CDR3 reads CASSLPEREPYNEQFF. The CDR3 region has the DNA TGTGCCAGCAGTTTGCCCGAGCGGGAGCCCTACAATGAGCAGTTCTTC.

This chain links TRBV4-1 with TRBJ2-1; tentatively, D is TRBD2 (5 bases). Per germline, CDR1 MGHRA and CDR2 YSYEKL. Trimming stripped 4 bases from V and 0 bases from J, with 16 bases between. The CDR3 runs 17 residues. The CDR3, as DNA: TGCGCCAGCAGCCCCCTGGGAGCCGCGAGCTCCTACAATGAGCAGTTCTTC. The encoded protein is CASSPLGAASSYNEQFF.

This chain connects TRBV5-6 to TRBJ1-1; D gene ambiguous. Trimming removed 0 bases at V and 4 bases at J, with 13 bases between. Germline V gives CDR1 SGHDT, CDR2 YYEEEE. This CDR3 is 15 amino acids long. The CDR3 sequence is CASSLVLRESTEAFF. CDR3 DNA: TGTGCCAGCAGCTTGGTACTCCGGGAGAGCACTGAAGCTTTCTTT.

This clonotype is termed medium-sized (0.01 to 0.1%). The V call is TRBV15, the J call TRBJ1-4; 9 positions agree with TRBD1. The CDR3 totals 15 residues. The germline CDR1 and CDR2 sequences are LNHNV and YYDKDF (reference sequence). V dropped 1 base and J dropped 8; count of bases not matched to a gene: 5. The CDR3 nucleotides are TGTGCCACCAGCAGAGGGGACAGGGTGGAAGAAAAACTGTTTTTT. Protein product: CATSRGDRVEEKLFF.

This clonotype was detected many times. The V call is TRBV10-3, the J call TRBJ2-5; D perhaps matches TRBD2 (5 bases). V was shortened by 2 bases and J by 5 bases, with 12 bases between the two germline ends. Germline values: CDR1 ENHRY, CDR2 SYGVKD. This CDR3 contains 14 residues. CDR3 residues: CAISEKLDRETQYF. The CDR3 DNA reads TGTGCCATCAGTGAGAAACTAGATAGGGAGACCCAGTACTTC.

In this sample, this clonotype is medium-sized. The V call is TRBV6-6, the J call TRBJ2-5, with D perhaps given as TRBD1 or TRBD2 (5 bases each). From germline, CDR1 is MNHNY and CDR2 SVGAGI (reference sequence). The CDR3 contains 12 residues. Trimming left V 8 bases short and J 3 bases short, with 10 bases between. The CDR3: CASRGNEETQYF. CDR3 coding DNA: TGTGCCAGCCGGGGCAATGAAGAGACCCAGTACTTC.

The rearrangement uses TRBV19 and TRBJ2-1; perhaps TRBD2 as D (7 bases). Deletions cut 5 bases from V and 1 base from J, with 15 bases between. The CDR3 spans 16 residues. Germline assignment: CDR1 LNHDA and CDR2 SQIVND (reference sequence). The CDR3 here is CASSRTGGSSYNEQFF. The CDR3 nucleotides read TGTGCCAGTAGTCGGACGGGGGGCTCGTCCTACAATGAGCAGTTCTTC.

The chain carries TRBV7-3 and TRBJ1-1, with TRBD1 matching over 10 bases. Losses at the gene ends were 5 bases for V and 4 bases for J; bases not matched to a gene: 4. Germline CDR1 and CDR2: SGHTA and FQGTGA. This CDR3 comprises 14 residues. Here the CDR3 reads CASSKDRGSTEAFF. CDR3 bases: TGTGCCAGCAGCAAGGACAGGGGGAGCACTGAAGCTTTCTTT.

This clonotype was detected a few times. The chain employs TRBV4-3 and TRBJ2-1; D perhaps matches TRBD1 (5 bases). The CDR3 contains 16 residues. The germline V gene encodes CDR1 LGHNA and CDR2 YSLEER. V was shortened by 4 bases and J by 5 bases, with 18 bases between the two germline ends. Here the CDR3 DNA reads TGCGCCAGCAGCCGTCAAGACCGACAGAGAAACAATGAGCAGTTCTTC. Amino acids: CASSRQDRQRNNEQFF.

This clonotype was counted only a few times. The genes are TRBV7-9 and TRBJ1-4; D is unresolved. The V gene's germline CDR1 is SEHNR and CDR2 FQNEAQ (reference sequence). This CDR3 comprises 14 residues. V was trimmed by 5 bases and J by 6 bases, leaving 13 bases between them. The CDR3 region has the DNA TGTGCCAGCAGCACGATGGCAGACGATGAAAAACTGTTTTTT. It yields the protein CASSTMADDEKLFF. Based on the CDR3 plus reference TRBV7-9 and TRBJ1-4, the full variable domain is DTGVSQNPRHKITKRGQNVTFRCDPISEHNRLYWYRQTLGQGPEFLTYFQNEAQLEKSRLLSDRFSAERPKGSFSTLEIQRTEQGDSAMYLCASSTMADDEKLFFGSGTQLSVL.

This clonotype was detected only a few times. This chain uses TRBV14 with TRBJ2-1, with D perhaps given as TRBD1 or TRBD2 (5 bases each). This CDR3 region has 15 residues. In germline, CDR1 is SGHDN, CDR2 FVKESK. V lost 3 bases to trimming and J lost 2 bases, with 11 bases between them. CDR3 sequence reads: CASSHPGRTYNEQFF. The CDR3 DNA is TGTGCCAGCAGCCATCCGGGGCGGACCTACAATGAGCAGTTCTTC.

In this sample, this clonotype is medium-sized. This sequence joins TRBV19 and TRBJ2-2, with D perhaps matching TRBD2 (7 bases). The CDR3 is 16 amino acids. V was shortened by 8 bases and J by 4 bases, with 20 bases between the two germline ends. Germline CDR1 and CDR2: LNHDA and SQIVND (reference sequence). The CDR3 bases are TGTGCCAGTGGGGGGGGGGCCCGAAGAACCACCGGGGAGCTGTTTTTT. As protein: CASGGGARRTTGELFF. Full variable domain (missing parts from reference TRBV19 and TRBJ2-2): DGGITQSPKYLFRKEGQNVTLSCEQNLNHDAMYWYRQDPGQGLRLIYYSQIVNDFQKGDIAEGYSVSREKKESFPLTVTSAQKNPTAFYLCASGGGARRTTGELFFGEGSRLTVL.

Sample share makes this clonotype medium-sized. The chain is built from TRBV19 and TRBJ1-1, with D possibly matching TRBD1 (5 bases). This CDR3 has 13 amino acids. The V end was cut by 3 bases, the J end by 0 bases, with 5 bases between. From germline, CDR1 is LNHDA and CDR2 SQIVND (reference sequence). The CDR3 region has the DNA TGTGCCAGTAGTATGGGACTGAACACTGAAGCTTTCTTT. Translated, it gives CASSMGLNTEAFF.

In its sample, this clonotype is medium-sized. The chain employs TRBV29-1 and TRBJ2-1; 14 nucleotides line up with TRBD2. V shed 2 bases and J 4 bases; nucleotides not matched to a gene: 4. Germline V gene sequence: CDR1 SQVTM, CDR2 ANQGSEA. The CDR3 sequence is 16 residues long. CDR3 protein: CSVETGLAGAYNEQFF. The CDR3 DNA follows: TGCAGCGTTGAAACGGGACTAGCGGGAGCATACAATGAGCAGTTCTTC.

This chain joins TRBV28 and TRBJ2-7, with D uncertain. Per germline, CDR1 MDHEN and CDR2 SYDVKM. V was pared by 5 bases and J by 7 bases, with 15 bases between. This CDR3 comprises 13 residues. CDR3 bases: TGTGCCAGCAGTGACCCAGTACGAGTTGAGCAGTACTTC. This gives the protein CASSDPVRVEQYF. Looking up the rest from reference TRBV28 and TRBJ2-7 gives the full variable domain: DVKVTQSSRYLVKRTGEKVFLECVQDMDHENMFWYRQDPGLGLRLIYFSYDVKMKEKGDIPEGYSVSREKKERFSLILESASTNQTSMYLCASSDPVRVEQYFGPGTRLTVT.

The V call is TRBV7-4, the J call TRBJ2-1, with a weak D call TRBD1 (7 bases). The CDR3 runs to 15 residues. The germline V gene has CDR1 SGHVT and CDR2 SQSDAQ. The V gene lost 4 bases and the J gene lost 6 bases, with 16 bases spanning the gap. The CDR3 loop is CASSSAGQTFNEQFF. The CDR3 nucleotides are TGTGCCAGCAGCTCCGCGGGACAGACCTTCAATGAGCAGTTCTTC.